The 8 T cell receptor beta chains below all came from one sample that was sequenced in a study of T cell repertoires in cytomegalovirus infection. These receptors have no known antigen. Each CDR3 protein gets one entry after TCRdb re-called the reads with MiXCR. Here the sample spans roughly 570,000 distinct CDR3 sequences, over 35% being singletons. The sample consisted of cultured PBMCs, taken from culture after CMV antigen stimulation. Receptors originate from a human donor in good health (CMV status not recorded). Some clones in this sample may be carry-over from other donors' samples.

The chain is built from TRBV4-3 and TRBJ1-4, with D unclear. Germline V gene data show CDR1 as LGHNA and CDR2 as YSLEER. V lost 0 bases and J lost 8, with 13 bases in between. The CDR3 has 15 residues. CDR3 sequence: CASSQDFGSEEKLFF. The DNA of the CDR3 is TGCGCCAGCAGCCAAGACTTCGGGTCTGAGGAAAAACTGTTTTTT.

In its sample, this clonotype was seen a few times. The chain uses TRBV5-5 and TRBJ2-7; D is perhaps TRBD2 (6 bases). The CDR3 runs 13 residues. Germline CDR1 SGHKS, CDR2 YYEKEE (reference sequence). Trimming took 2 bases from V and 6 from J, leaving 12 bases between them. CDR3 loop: CASSFVGGFEQYF. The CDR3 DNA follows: TGTGCCAGCAGCTTTGTAGGAGGGTTCGAGCAGTACTTC.

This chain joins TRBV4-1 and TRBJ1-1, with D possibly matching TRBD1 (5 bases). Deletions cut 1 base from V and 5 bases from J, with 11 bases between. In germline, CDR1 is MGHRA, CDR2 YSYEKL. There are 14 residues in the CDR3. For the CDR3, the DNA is TGCGCCAGCAGCCAAGTAAGGGGAAGAACTGAAGCTTTCTTT. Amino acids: CASSQVRGRTEAFF.

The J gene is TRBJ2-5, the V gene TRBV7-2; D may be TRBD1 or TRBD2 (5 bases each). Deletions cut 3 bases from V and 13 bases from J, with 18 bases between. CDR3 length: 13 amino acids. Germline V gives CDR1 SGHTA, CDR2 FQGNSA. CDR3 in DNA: TGTGCCAGCAGCTTCTCTAGTGGGGGTGTTGGGTACTTC. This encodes CASSFSSGGVGYF.

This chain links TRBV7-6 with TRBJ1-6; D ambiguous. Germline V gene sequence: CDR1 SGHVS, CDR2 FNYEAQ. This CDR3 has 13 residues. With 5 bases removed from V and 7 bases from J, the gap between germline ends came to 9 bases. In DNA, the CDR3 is TGTGCCAGCAGCACCCTCGGGAATTCACCCCTCCACTTT. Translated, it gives CASSTLGNSPLHF.

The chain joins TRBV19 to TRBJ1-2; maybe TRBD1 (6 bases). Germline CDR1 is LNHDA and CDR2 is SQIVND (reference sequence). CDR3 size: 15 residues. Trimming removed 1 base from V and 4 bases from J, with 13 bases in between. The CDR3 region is CASSIAADRLYGYTF. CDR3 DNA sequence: TGTGCCAGTAGTATAGCGGCGGACAGACTCTATGGCTACACCTTC.

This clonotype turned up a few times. Written as DNA, the CDR3 is TGTGCCAGCATAGGGTATATGAACACTGAAGCTTTCTTT. Translated: CASIGYMNTEAFF. The J gene is TRBJ1-1, the V gene TRBV28; D gene ambiguous. Trimming stripped 7 bases from V and 0 bases from J, with 9 bases between. The CDR3 runs to 13 residues. From germline, CDR1 is MDHEN and CDR2 SYDVKM.

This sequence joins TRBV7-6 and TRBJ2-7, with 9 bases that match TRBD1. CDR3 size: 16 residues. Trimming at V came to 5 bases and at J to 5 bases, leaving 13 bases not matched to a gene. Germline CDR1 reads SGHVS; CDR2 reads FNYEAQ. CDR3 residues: CASSPYSGTGLNEQYF. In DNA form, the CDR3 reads TGTGCCAGCAGCCCCTACTCCGGGACAGGGCTCAACGAGCAGTACTTC.